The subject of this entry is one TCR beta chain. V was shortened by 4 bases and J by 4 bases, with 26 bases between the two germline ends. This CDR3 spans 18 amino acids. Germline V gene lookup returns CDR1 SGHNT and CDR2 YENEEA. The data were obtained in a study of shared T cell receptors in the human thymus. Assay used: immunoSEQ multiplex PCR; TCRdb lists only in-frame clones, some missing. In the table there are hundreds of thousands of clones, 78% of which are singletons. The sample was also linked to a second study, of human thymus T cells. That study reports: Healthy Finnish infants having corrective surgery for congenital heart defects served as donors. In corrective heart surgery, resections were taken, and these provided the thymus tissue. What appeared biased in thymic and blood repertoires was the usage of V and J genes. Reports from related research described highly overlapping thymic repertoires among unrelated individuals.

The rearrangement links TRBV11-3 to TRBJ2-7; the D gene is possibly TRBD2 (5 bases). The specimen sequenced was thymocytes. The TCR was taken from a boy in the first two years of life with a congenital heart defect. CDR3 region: CASSYSPRRRRAFYEQYF. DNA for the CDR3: TGTGCCAGCAGCTACTCCCCCCGGCGGAGGCGCGCCTTTTACGAGCAGTACTTC.